These T cell receptor beta chains were read from a single sample in a study of T-cell memory formation after mild COVID-19. Each CDR3 protein is one row after TCRdb ran MiXCR on the 5' RACE reads. The sample carries about 81,000 distinct CDR3 sequences, about 23% recorded once. The sequencing input was PBMCs or a T cell subset sorted from them (not recorded which). The receptors shown here come from a man in his late teens or twenties who had mild COVID-19 (a few samples of this study predate the infection). Cell type and time point are not known. Both conserved end residues are part of each CDR3. D genes are given only for firm matches. Clone size is not always given. Where it is, it says once, few, many or a class for expanded clones.

once,TRBV4-3,-,TRBJ2-2,TGCGCCAGCAGCCAAGGTGATACACGTACCGGGGAGCTGTTTTTT,CASSQGDTRTGELFF
few,TRBV5-1,-,TRBJ2-7,TGCGCCAGCAGCTTGACCGGTACCTACGAGCAGTACTTC,CASSLTGTYEQYF
-,TRBV14,-,TRBJ2-7,TGTGCCAGCAGCCAGGAGTCCCCCTGGCGGCAGTACTTC,CASSQESPWRQYF
-,TRBV7-9,-,TRBJ1-1,TGTGCCAGCAGCCTAGTTCGATTATATCGGACGCGGGACACTGAAGCTTTCTTT,CASSLVRLYRTRDTEAFF
few,TRBV5-6,TRBD2,TRBJ2-1,TGTGCCAGCAGCGCGGGACTAGGAGGGGGCAATGAGCAGTTCTTC,CASSAGLGGGNEQFF
-,TRBV12-3/TRBV12-4,TRBD1,TRBJ2-5,TGTGCCAGCAGCCCCTGGACAGGGTTTAAAGAGACCCAGTACTTC,CASSPWTGFKETQYF
few,TRBV11-3,TRBD1,TRBJ2-5,TGTGCCAGCAGCTCGACAGGGGAAGAGACCCAGTACTTC,CASSSTGEETQYF
-,TRBV7-9,-,TRBJ2-1,TGTGCCAGCAGCGATTACCCCGGGACTTCATACAATGAGCAGTTCTTC,CASSDYPGTSYNEQFF
few,TRBV10-3,-,TRBJ1-2,TGTGCCATCAGTGATCCGGGGGATGCGAGCTATGGCTACACCTTC,CAISDPGDASYGYTF
few,TRBV6-5,-,TRBJ1-5,TGTGCCAGCAGTTCTTATAGCAATCAGCCCCAGCATTTT,CASSSYSNQPQHF
-,TRBV7-6,-,TRBJ2-3,TGTGCCAGCAGCTTACCCCCAACAGGCACAGATACGCAGTATTTT,CASSLPPTGTDTQYF
few,TRBV6-5,-,TRBJ2-2,TGTGCCAGCAGTTACAGTTGGCGTGGCGGGGAGCTGTTTTTT,CASSYSWRGGELFF
-,TRBV12-3/TRBV12-4,TRBD1,TRBJ1-2,TGTGCCAGCAGTTTTGAGCTTGACAGGGCCAGGATCGAGGGCTACACCTTC,CASSFELDRARIEGYTF
-,TRBV7-2,TRBD1,TRBJ1-2,TGTGCCAGCAGCTTACCGGGACAGGGGGACTATGGCTACACCTTC,CASSLPGQGDYGYTF
-,TRBV5-1,-,TRBJ2-1,TGCGCCAGCAGCTTGGGGCAAGGCCAGTTCTTC,CASSLGQGQFF
-,TRBV5-6,-,TRBJ2-7,TGTGCCAGCAGCACCAGCTGGAAATACTACGAGCAGTACTTC,CASSTSWKYYEQYF
-,TRBV7-9,TRBD2,TRBJ2-5,TGTGCCAGCATGGAGAGGGGACTAGCAGAGACCCAGTACTTC,CASMERGLAETQYF
-,TRBV7-2,TRBD1,TRBJ2-1,TGTGCCAGCAGCTTGGGACAGGGTGGGAATGAGCAGTTCTTC,CASSLGQGGNEQFF
few,TRBV7-2,-,TRBJ2-1,TGTGCCAGCAGCCCGGAAGGCAGTACTCGCTACAATGAGCAGTTCTTC,CASSPEGSTRYNEQFF
-,TRBV10-3,-,TRBJ2-3,TGTGCCATCAGTGAGACCCGCACAGATACGCAGTATTTT,CAISETRTDTQYF
-,TRBV2,-,TRBJ2-1,TGTGCCAGCCCGGGGGGCGGTGAGCAGTTCTTC,CASPGGGEQFF
-,TRBV4-1,TRBD1,TRBJ1-5,TGCGCCAGCAGCCAAGATTGGACGCAGACAGGGATCTATCAGCCCCAGCATTTT,CASSQDWTQTGIYQPQHF
-,TRBV4-1,-,TRBJ1-2,TGCGCCAGCAGCCAAGTGGCCAGTAACTATGGCTACACCTTC,CASSQVASNYGYTF
-,TRBV4-1,-,TRBJ2-7,TGCGCCAGCAGCCAAGATCCGGGGATCCACGAGCAGTACTTC,CASSQDPGIHEQYF
few,TRBV19,TRBD1,TRBJ2-7,TGTGCCAGTGGGACAGGGCCATACGAGCAGTACTTC,CASGTGPYEQYF
-,TRBV20-1,-,TRBJ1-5,TGCAGTGCCAAAGGGAACAGGGTAAATCAGCCCCAGCATTTT,CSAKGNRVNQPQHF
many,TRBV7-2,-,TRBJ2-1,TGTGCCAGGCGGGACCCTTCTGAGAATGAGCAGTTCTTC,CARRDPSENEQFF
-,TRBV7-9,-,TRBJ2-4,TGTGCCAGCAGCTCCCAACGGGTGGGGAGCATTCAGTACTTC,CASSSQRVGSIQYF
-,TRBV6-5,TRBD2,TRBJ2-5,TGTGCCAGCAGTTACGGGACTAGCGGGGGGCAGTACTTC,CASSYGTSGGQYF
-,TRBV14,TRBD1,TRBJ2-2,TGTGCCAGCAGCTTCTTTGGACAGGGGGCTTTCGGGGAGCTGTTTTTT,CASSFFGQGAFGELFF
-,TRBV4-1,-,TRBJ1-1,TGCGCCAGCAGCCTAGATAAGACTGGGAACACTGAAGCTTTCTTT,CASSLDKTGNTEAFF
few,TRBV4-3,-,TRBJ1-2,TGCGCCAGCAGCCAAGATCCTACCCTTGCGGAAAACTATGGCTACACCTTC,CASSQDPTLAENYGYTF
-,TRBV20-1,-,TRBJ2-2,TGCAGTGCTAGGAGTGGCGGGGAGCTGTTTTTT,CSARSGGELFF
-,TRBV29-1,-,TRBJ2-5,TGCAGCCCGTACCCCCCCTCCAGGACATTCGAGACCCAGTACTTC,CSPYPPSRTFETQYF
few,TRBV20-1,-,TRBJ2-7,TGCAGTGCTAGCTTCAGGGTAGCTACCTACGAGCAGTACTTC,CSASFRVATYEQYF
-,TRBV9,-,TRBJ2-5,TGTGCCAGCAGCGTAGGGGGACTAGAGACCCAGTACTTC,CASSVGGLETQYF
-,TRBV2,-,TRBJ2-5,TGTGCCAGCAGAGCCCCGGGACACGAAGAGACCCAGTACTTC,CASRAPGHEETQYF
-,TRBV24-1,-,TRBJ1-6,TGTGCCACCAGTGACACGAGGGACCACTTT,CATSDTRDHF
few,TRBV7-6,-,TRBJ1-1,TGTGCCAGCAGCCTATTTGGTGGTGAAGCTTTCTTT,CASSLFGGEAFF
-,TRBV6-5,TRBD1,TRBJ1-4,TGTGCCAGCAGTTCCCCGGGACAGGGGGTTCGGGAAAAACTGTTTTTT,CASSSPGQGVREKLFF
few,TRBV4-1,-,TRBJ1-2,TGCGCCAGCAGCCCGAAAACGGGGGGGTATGGCTACACCTTC,CASSPKTGGYGYTF
-,TRBV24-1,-,TRBJ2-3,TGTGCCACCAGTGATTTGCCTCGGACCGCGGGGGATACGCAGTATTTT,CATSDLPRTAGDTQYF
-,TRBV5-1,-,TRBJ2-5,TGCGCCAGCAGCTTGGGGACAGCGAGGGAGACCCAGTACTTC,CASSLGTARETQYF
few,TRBV5-1,-,TRBJ2-1,TGCGCCAGCAGCTTGCCCAAATCCACCTACAATGAGCAGTTCTTC,CASSLPKSTYNEQFF
few,TRBV12-3/TRBV12-4,-,TRBJ2-2,TGTGCCAGCAGTTTGTTTGCTGGGGAGCTGTTTTTT,CASSLFAGELFF
-,TRBV4-3,TRBD2,TRBJ2-3,TGCGCCAGCAGCCTATCACTAGCGGGGGGGCCAGATACGCAGTATTTT,CASSLSLAGGPDTQYF
-,TRBV29-1,-,TRBJ1-1,TGCAGCGTCCAGACCGAGAACACTGAAGCTTTCTTT,CSVQTENTEAFF
few,TRBV7-8,-,TRBJ2-7,TGTGCCAGCAGCTCAGGGACCCACGAGCAGTACTTC,CASSSGTHEQYF
-,TRBV9,-,TRBJ1-5,TGTGCCAGCAGGGATTCGGAGAGAGAGAATCAGCCCCAGCATTTT,CASRDSERENQPQHF
few,TRBV25-1,TRBD1,TRBJ1-2,TGTGCCAGCACCGGGACAGGATATGGCTACACCTTC,CASTGTGYGYTF
few,TRBV11-1,-,TRBJ2-5,TGTGCCAGCAGCAAAGAAGAGACCCAGTACTTC,CASSKEETQYF
-,TRBV4-2,-,TRBJ2-3,TGTGCCAGCAGCCAAGGGAGCGGTTTGTTCGATACGCAGTATTTT,CASSQGSGLFDTQYF
few,TRBV11-2,TRBD1,TRBJ2-3,TGTGCCAGCAGCGCGGGGGACAGGGACCCAGATACGCAGTATTTT,CASSAGDRDPDTQYF
-,TRBV29-1,-,TRBJ1-5,TGCAGCGTTGAAGATCGATTTGATCAGCCCCAGCATTTT,CSVEDRFDQPQHF
few,TRBV7-9,TRBD1,TRBJ2-3,TGTGCCAGCAGCTTAACGACAGGGGCCGGCACAGATACGCAGTATTTT,CASSLTTGAGTDTQYF